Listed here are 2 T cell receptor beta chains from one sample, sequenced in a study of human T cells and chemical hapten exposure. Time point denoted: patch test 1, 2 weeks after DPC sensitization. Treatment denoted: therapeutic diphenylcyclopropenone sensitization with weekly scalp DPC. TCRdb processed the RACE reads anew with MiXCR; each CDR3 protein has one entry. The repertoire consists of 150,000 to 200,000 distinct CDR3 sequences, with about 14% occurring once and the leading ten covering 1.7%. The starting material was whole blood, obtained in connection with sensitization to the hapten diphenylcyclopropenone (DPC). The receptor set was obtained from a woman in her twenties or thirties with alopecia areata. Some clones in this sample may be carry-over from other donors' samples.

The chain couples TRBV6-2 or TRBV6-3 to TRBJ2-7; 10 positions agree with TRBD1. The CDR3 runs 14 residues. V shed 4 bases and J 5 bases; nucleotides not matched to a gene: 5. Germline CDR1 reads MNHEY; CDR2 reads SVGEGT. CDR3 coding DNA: TGTGCCAGCAGTTCCCGGGACAGGGGTGACGAGCAGTACTTC. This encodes CASSSRDRGDEQYF.

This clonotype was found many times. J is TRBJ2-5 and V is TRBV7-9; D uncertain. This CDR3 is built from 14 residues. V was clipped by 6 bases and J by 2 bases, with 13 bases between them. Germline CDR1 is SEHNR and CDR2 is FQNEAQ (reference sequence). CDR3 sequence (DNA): TGTGCCAGCAGTCAGGATGGATTTCAAGAGACCCAGTACTTC. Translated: CASSQDGFQETQYF.